What follows is one T cell receptor (beta chain) and its context. Trimming at V came to 5 bases and at J to 5 bases, leaving 1 base not matched to a gene. This CDR3 region has 13 residues. These data originate in a study of blood T cell repertoires in COVID-19. Assay: immunoSEQ multiplex PCR; the TCRdb copy retains only in-frame clones and omits some. The table has approximately 100,000 clones, approximately 85% seen once. The chain combines TRBV12-3 or TRBV12-4 with TRBJ1-1, with 11 bases lining up with TRBD1. Sequencing used peripheral blood. The source is a human donor in a cohort sampled during active COVID-19. The CDR3 reads CASSGTGGTEAFF. The DNA for the CDR3 is TGTGCCAGCAGTGGGACAGGGGGGACTGAAGCTTTCTTT.